This T cell receptor (beta chain) was observed in a study of post-analysis software for immune sequencing data. The library was made from cDNA and included unique molecular identifiers. TCRdb redid the calling of the PCR reads with MiXCR, one entry per CDR3 protein. The sample records about 540,000 distinct CDR3 sequences, roughly 34% being singletons. This clonotype has only a few counts. Sequencing was carried out using blood. The sequence derives from a girl aged 2 to 17 with multiple sclerosis.

The CDR3 nucleotides read TGTGCCACCAGTGCCAGGGACAGGCCCACTGAAGCTTTCTTT. Encoded protein: CATSARDRPTEAFF. This chain links TRBV24-1 with TRBJ1-1, with 8 bases identical to TRBD1. Trimming cost V 5 bases and J 4 bases; bases outside gene matches: 5. Germline V gene lookup returns CDR1 KGHDR and CDR2 SFDVKD. This CDR3 has 14 residues.